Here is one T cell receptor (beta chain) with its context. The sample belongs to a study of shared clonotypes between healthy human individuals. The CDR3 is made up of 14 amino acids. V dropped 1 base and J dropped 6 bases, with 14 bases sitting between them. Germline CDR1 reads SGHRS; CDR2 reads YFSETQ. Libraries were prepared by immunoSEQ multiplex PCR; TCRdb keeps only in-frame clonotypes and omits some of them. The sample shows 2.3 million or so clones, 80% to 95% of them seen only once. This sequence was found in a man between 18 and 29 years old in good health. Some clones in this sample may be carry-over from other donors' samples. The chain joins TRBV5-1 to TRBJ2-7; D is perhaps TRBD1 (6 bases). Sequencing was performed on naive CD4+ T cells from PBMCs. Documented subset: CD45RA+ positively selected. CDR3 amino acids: CASSLNRVGGEQYF. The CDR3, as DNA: TGCGCCAGCAGCTTGAACAGGGTGGGTGGCGAGCAGTACTTC. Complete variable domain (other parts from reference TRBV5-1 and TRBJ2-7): KAGVTQTPRYLIKTRGQQVTLSCSPISGHRSVSWYQQTPGQGLQFLFEYFSETQRNKGNFPGRFSGRQFSNSRSEMNVSTLELGDSALYLCASSLNRVGGEQYFGPGTRLTVT.